This T cell receptor beta chain came from a study of blood T cell repertoires in COVID-19. As for the study in general: Collection of acute and convalescent COVID-19 samples took place in the United States, Italy and Spain. T cells, B-cell-depleted T cells, or PBMCs provided the cDNA or gDNA that served as material.

In the original workflow: Quantification of nucleated cells was approximated via reference gene primer amplification. Method: immunoSEQ multiplex PCR; TCRdb's copy keeps in-frame clones and lacks some. V and J calls and clone size are copied from that table; D and trimming were computed from the DNA. The data show roughly 250,000 clones, with more than 70% seen just once and approximately 2% held by the top ten. The CDR3 covers 15 residues. Trimming took off 4 bases at V and 0 bases at J, with 10 bases between the two ends. From germline, CDR1 is LNHDA and CDR2 SQIVND (reference sequence). The specimen sequenced was peripheral blood. This clonotype originated in a woman in her 40s who had recovered from COVID-19. The chain combines TRBV19 with TRBJ2-4; D is unresolved. CDR3 region: CASSSGRLAKNIQYF. The DNA for the CDR3 is TGTGCCAGTAGTAGCGGTCGCCTAGCCAAAAACATTCAGTACTTC.